This T cell receptor (beta chain) emerged from a study of blood T cell repertoires in COVID-19. Sequencing was performed with immunoSEQ multiplex PCR; in TCRdb, only in-frame clones are kept and a portion is missing. The sample lists roughly 360,000 clones, around 86% occurring once. CDR3 size: 14 residues. Between the trimmed V and J ends, which lost 3 bases and 1 base, there was a span of 10 bases. The germline CDR1 and CDR2 sequences are SGHNT and YYREEE (reference sequence). The clonotype originates from a woman aged 45-65 years who had recovered from COVID-19. V is TRBV5-4 and J is TRBJ1-1, with D unclear. The sequenced material came from PBMCs or T cells enriched from blood (not recorded which). CDR3 loop: CASSSGIPNTEAFF. CDR3 DNA sequence: TGTGCCAGCAGCTCGGGGATCCCGAACACTGAAGCTTTCTTT.